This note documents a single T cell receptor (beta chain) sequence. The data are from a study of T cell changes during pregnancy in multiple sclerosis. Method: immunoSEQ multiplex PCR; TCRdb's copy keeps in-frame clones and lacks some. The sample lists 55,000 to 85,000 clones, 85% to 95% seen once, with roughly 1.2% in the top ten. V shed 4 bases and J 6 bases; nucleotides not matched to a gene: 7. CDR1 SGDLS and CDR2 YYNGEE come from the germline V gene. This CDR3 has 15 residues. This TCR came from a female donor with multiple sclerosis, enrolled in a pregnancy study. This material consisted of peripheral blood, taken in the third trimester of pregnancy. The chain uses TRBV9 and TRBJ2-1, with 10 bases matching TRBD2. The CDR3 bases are TGTGCCAGCAGCCCGGGGACTAGCGCCTTCAATGAGCAGTTCTTC. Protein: CASSPGTSAFNEQFF.